Detailed here is one TCR beta chain. The data derive from a study of blood T cell repertoires in COVID-19. The CDR3 is 16 amino acids. Germline V gene sequence: CDR1 KGHDR, CDR2 SFDVKD. Trimming cost V 4 bases and J 5 bases; bases outside gene matches: 7. In the original analysis: Amplification of reference gene primers was used by the study to estimate nucleated cell counts. The method was immunoSEQ multiplex PCR; TCRdb's version includes in-frame clones alone and lacks a portion of them. That table supplies the V and J calls and clone size; D and trimming were determined from the DNA. Of approximately 54,000 clones listed, just over 85% are singletons.

The chain has TRBV24-1 and TRBJ2-7; 13 nucleotides line up with TRBD2. Sequencing used peripheral blood. The origin of this receptor is a man of 80 years or more with active COVID-19. In nucleotides, the CDR3 is TGTGCCACCAGTGAGCCAACGACTAGCGGGAGGAACGAGCAGTACTTC. It specifies CATSEPTTSGRNEQYF.